A single TCR beta chain is shown here with its context. Antigen specificity is unknown. PCR employed 60 Vbeta and 13 Jbeta primers. Measured with immunoSEQ multiplex PCR; TCRdb has only the in-frame clones, and not every one. Of fewer than 150,000 clones in the sample, 65% to 80% were seen once. The data were taken from a study of cytomegalovirus exposure and HLA in healthy donors. Study findings and constraints: Association with HLA alleles at 0.05 false discovery rate was found for 15,000 or so TCR beta sequences in a later analysis. Donors belonging to an Asian-associated ancestry cluster reportedly showed fewer N-insertions in productive TCRs than the approximately 640-donor mean, according to what a later analysis found.

Germline values: CDR1 MNHEY, CDR2 SVGAGI. V lost 4 bases to trimming and J lost 6 bases; unmatched junction nucleotides: 10. The CDR3 consists of 15 residues. This clonotype was sampled from a woman aged 40-49 years in good health and CMV-seropositive. The chain has TRBV6-5 and TRBJ1-1; TRBD1 matches at 8 bases. Specimen: PBMCs. CDR3 in DNA: TGTGCCAGCAGTTCACACGGGACAGGCTCCCCTGAAGCTTTCTTT. It is translated as CASSSHGTGSPEAFF.